This section outlines one T cell receptor beta chain sequence together with its context. The sample originates from a study of CD8 T cells in ankylosing spondylitis. MiXCR, applied by TCRdb to the 5' RACE reads, yields one record per CDR3 protein. The sample shows 290,000 or so distinct CDR3 sequences, less than 25% of them seen only once. The specimen was blood, either unsorted or a sorted T cell fraction (not recorded which). The TCR was taken from a female donor with ankylosing spondylitis or in good health (not recorded which).

The CDR3 loop reads CATSLGQASEKLFF. In DNA form, the CDR3 reads TGTGCCACTAGCTTAGGGCAAGCCTCGGAAAAACTGTTTTTT. This rearrangement joins TRBV11-2 to TRBJ1-4; D uncertain. Deletions cut 10 bases from V and 8 bases from J, with 20 bases between. The germline V gene has CDR1 SGHAT and CDR2 FQNNGV. This CDR3 comprises 14 residues.